This TCR beta chain derives from a study of blood T cell repertoires in COVID-19. Study in general: COVID-19 samples from acute and convalescent phases originated in the United States, Italy and Spain.

A few counts support this clone. How the authors handled the data: Reference gene primers were amplified, and this amplification served to estimate nucleated cell counts. TCRdb's copy holds only in-frame clones and misses some; the assay was immunoSEQ multiplex PCR. The DNA gave D and trimming, while V, J and clone size come from that table. The sample includes some 260,000 clones, approximately 90% seen only once; the top ten take around 6%. Enrollees, about 18 to 90 years old, lived in 24 US areas. Trimming pared 4 bases from V and 6 bases from J, leaving 12 bases between. The germline gives CDR1 SGHDN, CDR2 FVKESK. The CDR3 extends over 13 amino acids.

The chain combines TRBV14 with TRBJ1-1, with TRBD1 as a possible D gene (5 bases). Sequenced: PBMCs or T cells enriched from blood (not recorded which). The sequence came from a woman in her 30s with acute COVID-19. CDR3 protein: CASSPQGGAEAFF. Here the CDR3 DNA reads TGTGCCAGCAGCCCCCAGGGAGGCGCTGAAGCTTTCTTT. Variable domain in full (rest from reference TRBV14 and TRBJ1-1): EAGVTQFPSHSVIEKGQTVTLRCDPISGHDNLYWYRRVMGKEIKFLLHFVKESKQDESGMPNNRFLAERTGGTYSTLKVQPAELEDSGVYFCASSPQGGAEAFFGQGTRLTVV.